This paragraph covers one T cell receptor (beta chain) sequence. How the authors handled the data: From reference gene primer amplification, estimates of nucleated cell counts were derived. The table came from immunoSEQ multiplex PCR; TCRdb's copy has only in-frame clones and leaves some out. V, J and clone size reflect that table, while D and trimming were determined from the DNA. The data contain 400,000 to 450,000 clones, approximately 89% of them singletons. Trimming shortened V by 7 bases and J by 4 bases, and 19 bases separated the two germline ends. The CDR3 is 15 amino acids. Germline assignment: CDR1 MNHEY and CDR2 SVGAGI. During active infection, Seattle patients enrolled and were then monitored through disease. The data belong to a study of blood T cell repertoires in COVID-19. Overall study context: The United States, Italy and Spain were the sources of the acute and convalescent COVID-19 samples.

The genes are TRBV6-5 and TRBJ1-2; unclear D gene. This receptor was taken from a woman aged 50 to 60 with COVID-19, enrolled during active disease. What was sequenced was peripheral blood. The CDR3 protein is CASTPQPGIPYGYTF. CDR3 DNA sequence: TGTGCCAGCACCCCCCAGCCCGGGATCCCCTATGGCTACACCTTC.